This T cell receptor (beta chain) originates from a study of shared clonotypes between healthy human individuals. Every one of the donors was a Caucasian adult that lived in Nashville, Tennessee. Trimming took 3 bases from V and 2 from J; bases not matched to a gene: 6. The CDR3 spans 16 residues. Per germline, CDR1 SGHNT and CDR2 YYREEE (reference sequence). A single count supports this clone. Its antigen remains unidentified. This sample also contains other DNA sequences that code for the same CDR3. Study findings and constraints: Generally, naive subsets came out with larger estimated richness than memory subsets. Shared clonotypes across all four donors exceeded non-shared ones in generation probability.

Produced via immunoSEQ multiplex PCR; TCRdb's table is partial and in-frame only. The repertoire holds 1,500,000 or so clones, with roughly 96% as singletons. The chain couples TRBV5-4 to TRBJ2-3; 10 bases align to TRBD2. The sample comprised naive CD4+ T cells sorted from blood. The subset: CD45RA+ positively selected. The clonotype was recovered from a young man in good health. The CDR3 nucleotides are TGTGCCAGCAGCTCCCCTACTAGCGGGGTCACAGATACGCAGTATTTT. This codes for CASSSPTSGVTDTQYF.